This T cell receptor beta chain was identified during a study of T cell repertoires in cytomegalovirus infection. Looking at the study overall: TCR beta signatures that were public indicated CMV infection and matching HLA type.

V was shortened by 0 bases and J by 1 base, with 3 bases between the two germline ends. This CDR3 is built from 13 residues. The germline CDR1 and CDR2 sequences are LGHNT and FRNRAP. A few counts support this clonotype. What it binds is not known. One entry per CDR3 protein results from TCRdb running MiXCR on the reads. The top ten hold roughly 70% of the sample, which has approximately 110,000 distinct CDR3 sequences, about 40% seen once. Material: CD8+ T cells from cultured PBMCs, obtained from culture after CMV antigen stimulation. This chain uses TRBV12-5 with TRBJ1-1; unclear D gene. The sequence was collected from a human donor in good health (CMV status not recorded). Some clones in this sample may be carry-over from other donors' samples. This chain's CDR3 is CASGLVENTEAFF. The CDR3 bases are TGTGCTAGTGGTTTGGTAGAGAACACTGAAGCTTTCTTT.